The entry below gives a single TCR beta chain sequence along with its context. Its cognate antigen is unknown. These data belong to a study of cytomegalovirus exposure and HLA in healthy donors. With 60 Vbeta and 13 Jbeta primers, the PCR was carried out. Libraries were prepared by immunoSEQ multiplex PCR; TCRdb keeps only in-frame clonotypes and omits some of them. The table has 120,000 or so clones, over 70% seen once. Study observations and caveats: In a later analysis, about 17,000 TCR beta sequences were associated with HLA alleles at 0.05 false discovery rate. Cytomegalovirus status was reportedly diagnosed by the classifier with high sensitivity and specificity.

Germline CDR1 SGDLS, CDR2 YYNGEE. The length of the CDR3 is 20 residues. V lost 0 bases and J 4 bases, leaving 29 bases between the germline ends. Sequenced input: PBMCs. The chain links TRBV9 to TRBJ2-7; D may be TRBD2 (5 bases). The receptor comes from a woman in her forties or fifties in good health and CMV-seronegative. DNA for the CDR3: TGTGCCAGCAGCGTAGGGTTGGGTAGTGTCGGTACCGCTACGGGATACGAGCAGTACTTC. Its translation is CASSVGLGSVGTATGYEQYF.